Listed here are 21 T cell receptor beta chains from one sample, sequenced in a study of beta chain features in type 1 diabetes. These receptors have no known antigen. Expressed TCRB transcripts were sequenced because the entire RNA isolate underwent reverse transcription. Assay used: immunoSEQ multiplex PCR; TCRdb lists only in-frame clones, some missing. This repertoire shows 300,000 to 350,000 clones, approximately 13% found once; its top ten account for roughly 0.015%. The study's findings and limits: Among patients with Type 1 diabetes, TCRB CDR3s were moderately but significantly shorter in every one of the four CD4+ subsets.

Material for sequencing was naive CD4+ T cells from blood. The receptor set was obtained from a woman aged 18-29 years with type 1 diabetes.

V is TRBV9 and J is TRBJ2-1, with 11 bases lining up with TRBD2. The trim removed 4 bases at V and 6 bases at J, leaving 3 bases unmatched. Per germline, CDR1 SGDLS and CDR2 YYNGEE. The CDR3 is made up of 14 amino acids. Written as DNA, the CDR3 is TGTGCCAGCAGCACCGGGACTAGCGGCAATGAGCAGTTCTTC. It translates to CASSTGTSGNEQFF.

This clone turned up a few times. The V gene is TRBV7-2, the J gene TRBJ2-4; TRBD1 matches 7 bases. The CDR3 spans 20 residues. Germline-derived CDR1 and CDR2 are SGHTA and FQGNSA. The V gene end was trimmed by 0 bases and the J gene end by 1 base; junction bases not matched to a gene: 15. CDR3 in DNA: TGTGCCAGCAGCTTAGCGGCCCCGGGGACCGACAGGGCGGCCAAAAACATTCAGTACTTC. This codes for CASSLAAPGTDRAAKNIQYF.

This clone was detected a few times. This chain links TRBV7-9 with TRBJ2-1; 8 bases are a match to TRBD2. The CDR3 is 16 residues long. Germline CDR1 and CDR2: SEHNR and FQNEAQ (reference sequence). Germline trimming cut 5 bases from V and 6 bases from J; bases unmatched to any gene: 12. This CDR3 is CASSPPQRAGVNEQFF. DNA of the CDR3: TGTGCCAGCAGCCCCCCTCAACGAGCGGGAGTCAATGAGCAGTTCTTC.

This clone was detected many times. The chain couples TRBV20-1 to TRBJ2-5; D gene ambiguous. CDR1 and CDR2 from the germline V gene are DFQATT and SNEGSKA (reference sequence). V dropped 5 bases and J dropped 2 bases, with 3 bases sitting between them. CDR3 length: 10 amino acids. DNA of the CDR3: TGCAGTGCTTCACAAGAGACCCAGTACTTC. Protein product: CSASQETQYF.

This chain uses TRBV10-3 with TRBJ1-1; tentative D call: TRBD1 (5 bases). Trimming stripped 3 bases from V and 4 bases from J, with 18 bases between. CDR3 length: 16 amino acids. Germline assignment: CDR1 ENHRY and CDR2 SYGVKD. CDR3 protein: CAISDPYGGNFTEAFF. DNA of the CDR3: TGTGCCATCAGTGATCCATACGGGGGGAACTTCACTGAAGCTTTCTTT.

CDR3 sequence (DNA): TGTGCCAGCAGCATATTAGCGGGAGGCAGGGATGAGCAGTTCTTC. The encoded protein is CASSILAGGRDEQFF. The V call is TRBV7-9, the J call TRBJ2-1; 10 nucleotides agree with TRBD2. CDR1 SEHNR and CDR2 FQNEAQ come from the germline V gene (reference sequence). The CDR3 contains 15 residues. J lost 8 bases, V lost 5 bases, and 9 bases had no gene match.

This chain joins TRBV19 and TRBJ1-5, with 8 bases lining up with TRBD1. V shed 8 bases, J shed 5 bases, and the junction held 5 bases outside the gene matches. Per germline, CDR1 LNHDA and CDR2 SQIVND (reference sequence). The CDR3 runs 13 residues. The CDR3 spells CASSGTGYQPQHF. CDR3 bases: TGTGCCAGTTCCGGGACAGGCTATCAGCCCCAGCATTTT.

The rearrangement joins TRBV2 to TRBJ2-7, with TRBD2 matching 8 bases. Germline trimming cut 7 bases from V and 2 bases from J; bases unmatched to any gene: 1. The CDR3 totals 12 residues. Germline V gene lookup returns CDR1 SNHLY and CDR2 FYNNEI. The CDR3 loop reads CASNSGAYEQYF. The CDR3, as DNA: TGTGCCAGCAATAGCGGGGCCTACGAGCAGTACTTC. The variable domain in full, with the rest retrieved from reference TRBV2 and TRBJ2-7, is EPEVTQTPSHQVTQMGQEVILRCVPISNHLYFYWYRQILGQKVEFLVSFYNNEISEKSEIFDDQFSVERPDGSNFTLKIRSTKLEDSAMYFCASNSGAYEQYFGPGTRLTVT.

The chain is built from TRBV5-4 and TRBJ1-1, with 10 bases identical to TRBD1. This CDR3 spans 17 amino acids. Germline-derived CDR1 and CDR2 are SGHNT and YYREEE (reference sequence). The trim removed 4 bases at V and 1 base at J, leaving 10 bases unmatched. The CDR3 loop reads CASSTGQGKLSNTEAFF. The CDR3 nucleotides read TGTGCCAGCAGCACGGGACAGGGGAAGTTGTCGAACACTGAAGCTTTCTTT.

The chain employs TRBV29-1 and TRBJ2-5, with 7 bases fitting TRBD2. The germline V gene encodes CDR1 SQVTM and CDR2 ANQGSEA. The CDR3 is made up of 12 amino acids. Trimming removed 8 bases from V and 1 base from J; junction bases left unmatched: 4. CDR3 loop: CSSWTSQETQYF. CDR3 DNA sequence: TGCAGCTCATGGACTAGCCAAGAGACCCAGTACTTC.

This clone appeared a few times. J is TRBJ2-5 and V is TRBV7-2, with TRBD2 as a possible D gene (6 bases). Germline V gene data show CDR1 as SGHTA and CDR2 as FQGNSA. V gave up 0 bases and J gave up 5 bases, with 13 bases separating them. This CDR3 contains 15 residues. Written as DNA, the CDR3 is TGTGCCAGCAGCTTAGCCGGGACGGAGGGGGAGACCCAGTACTTC. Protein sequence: CASSLAGTEGETQYF.

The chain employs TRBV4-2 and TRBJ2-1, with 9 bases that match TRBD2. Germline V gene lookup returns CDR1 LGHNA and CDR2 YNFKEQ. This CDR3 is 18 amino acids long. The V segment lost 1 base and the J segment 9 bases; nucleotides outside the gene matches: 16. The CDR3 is CASSQGPPLREGGIEQFF. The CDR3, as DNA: TGTGCCAGCAGCCAAGGGCCCCCGCTGCGGGAGGGGGGTATTGAGCAGTTCTTC.

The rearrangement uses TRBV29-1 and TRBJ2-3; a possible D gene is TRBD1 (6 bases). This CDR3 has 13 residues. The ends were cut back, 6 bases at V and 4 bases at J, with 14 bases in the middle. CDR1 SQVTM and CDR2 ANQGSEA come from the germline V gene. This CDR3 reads CSVRGSGADTQYF. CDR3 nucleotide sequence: TGCAGCGTAAGGGGGTCTGGGGCAGATACGCAGTATTTT.

In nucleotides, the CDR3 is TGTGCCAGCTCCCCGAGGACAGGGGGATTTGGTACTGAAGCTTTCTTT. Translated: CASSPRTGGFGTEAFF. The chain is built from TRBV18 and TRBJ1-1; 10 nucleotides line up with TRBD1. The V and J ends lost 6 bases and 5 bases, in that order; junction bases with no gene match: 12. The CDR3 covers 16 residues. Germline CDR1 reads KGHSH; CDR2 reads LQKENI.

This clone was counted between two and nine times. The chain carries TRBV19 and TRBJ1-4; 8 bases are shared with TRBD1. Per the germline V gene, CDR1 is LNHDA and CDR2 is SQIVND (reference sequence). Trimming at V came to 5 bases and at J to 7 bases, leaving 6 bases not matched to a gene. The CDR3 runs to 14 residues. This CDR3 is CASSRGQVGEKLFF. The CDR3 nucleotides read TGTGCCAGTAGTCGGGGACAGGTTGGTGAAAAACTGTTTTTT.

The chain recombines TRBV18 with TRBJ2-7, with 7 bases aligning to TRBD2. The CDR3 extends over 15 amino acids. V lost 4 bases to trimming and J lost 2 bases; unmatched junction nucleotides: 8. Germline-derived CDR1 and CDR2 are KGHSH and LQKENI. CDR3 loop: CASSLQRDNPYEQYF. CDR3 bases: TGTGCCAGCTCACTTCAGCGGGATAACCCCTACGAGCAGTACTTC.

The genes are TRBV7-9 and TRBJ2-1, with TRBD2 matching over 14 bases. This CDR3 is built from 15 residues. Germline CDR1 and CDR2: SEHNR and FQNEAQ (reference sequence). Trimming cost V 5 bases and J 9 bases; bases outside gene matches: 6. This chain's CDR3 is CASSPGLAGVIEQFF. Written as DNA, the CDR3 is TGTGCCAGCAGCCCGGGACTAGCGGGAGTAATTGAGCAGTTCTTC.

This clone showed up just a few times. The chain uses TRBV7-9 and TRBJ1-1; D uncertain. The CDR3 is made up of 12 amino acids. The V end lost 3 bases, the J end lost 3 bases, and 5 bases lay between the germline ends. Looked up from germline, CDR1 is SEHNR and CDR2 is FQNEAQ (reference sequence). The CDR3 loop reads CASSFGDTEAFF. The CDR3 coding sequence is TGTGCCAGCAGCTTCGGTGACACTGAAGCTTTCTTT.

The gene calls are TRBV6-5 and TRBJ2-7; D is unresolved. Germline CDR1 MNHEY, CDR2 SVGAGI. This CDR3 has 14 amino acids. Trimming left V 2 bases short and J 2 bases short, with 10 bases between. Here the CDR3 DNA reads TGTGCCAGCAGTTACCTCATTACACCCTACGAGCAGTACTTC. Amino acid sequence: CASSYLITPYEQYF.

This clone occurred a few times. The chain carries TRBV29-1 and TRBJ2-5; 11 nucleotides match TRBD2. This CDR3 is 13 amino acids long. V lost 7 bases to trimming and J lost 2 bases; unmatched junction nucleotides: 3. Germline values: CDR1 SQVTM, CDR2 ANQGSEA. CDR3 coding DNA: TGCAGCGCCGGGACTAGCGGACAAGAGACCCAGTACTTC. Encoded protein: CSAGTSGQETQYF.

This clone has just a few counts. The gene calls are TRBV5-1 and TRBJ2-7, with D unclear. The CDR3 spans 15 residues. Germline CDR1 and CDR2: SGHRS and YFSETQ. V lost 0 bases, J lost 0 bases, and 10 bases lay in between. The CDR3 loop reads CASSLGASNSYEQYF. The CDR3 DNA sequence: TGCGCCAGCAGCTTGGGGGCGTCAAACTCCTACGAGCAGTACTTC.